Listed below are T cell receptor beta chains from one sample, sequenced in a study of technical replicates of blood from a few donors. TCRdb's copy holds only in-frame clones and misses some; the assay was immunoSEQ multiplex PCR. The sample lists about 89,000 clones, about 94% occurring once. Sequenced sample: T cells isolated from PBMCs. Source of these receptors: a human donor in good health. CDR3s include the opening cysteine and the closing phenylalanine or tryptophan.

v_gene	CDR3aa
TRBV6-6	CASRTSGTSGSGEQFF
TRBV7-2	CASSNQRNQPQHF
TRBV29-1	CSVVLPSIDRRRGEQYF
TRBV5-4	CASSLAGATYEQYF
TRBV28	CASSYKPGNAEKLFF
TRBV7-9	CASSPGGYGYTF
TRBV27	CASRRTSGARETQYF
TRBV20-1	CSARDRTKLFF
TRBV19	CASSISPSGRGIRNEQFF
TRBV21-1	CASSKIRPTGSRSPLHF
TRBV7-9	CASSPGLAGGNEQFF
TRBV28	CASMRTPYTGELFF
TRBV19	CASSSGGIVAKNIQYF
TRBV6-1	CASSALYTGTGSGYTF
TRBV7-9	CASIGAGDYGYTF
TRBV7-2	CASSLIGTGNYNEQFF
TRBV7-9	CASSPPTGELFF
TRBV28	CASSFTGNTGTGASTDTQYF
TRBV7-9	CASSLDGGQPQHF
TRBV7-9	CAGQSMNTEAFF
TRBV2	CAKRRGSGSYNEQFF
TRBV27	CASSLSVGQRGYYEQYF
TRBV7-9	CASSLAGRLAGAEQFF
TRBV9	CASSATGRSNQPQHF
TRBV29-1	CSVERLADEQYF
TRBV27	CASSFSRVAARSYGYTF
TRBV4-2	CASSLEAGGLYYGYTF
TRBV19	CASSRDIPWTSSGNTIYF
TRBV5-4	CASSLNPTSGEETQYF
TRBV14	CASSQGVVPTRLAKNIQYF
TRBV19	CASRGLAGGEETQYF
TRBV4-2	CASSQGRVGQETQYF
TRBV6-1	CASSEAGRSYEQYF
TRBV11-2	CASSLEHRGGQPYNEQFF
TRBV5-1	CASSSGGRTARTDTQYF
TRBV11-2	CASSAGTSGGWEQFF
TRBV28	CASSPGQGVTNYGYTF
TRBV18	CASSPQGGRTGNEQFF
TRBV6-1	CASSRDRGEKLFF
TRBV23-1	CASSQGGLADNYEQYF
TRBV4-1	CASSHGTGTMIYEQYF
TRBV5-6	CASSPSGDYEQYF
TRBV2	CASTAGGTEAFF
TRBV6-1	CASSGGTTPTPNTGELFF
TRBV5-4	CASSDGTGYEQYF